This T cell receptor (beta chain) was sequenced in a study of blood T cells in healthy people across ages. Study-wide points: With age, beta diversity per million T cells declined roughly linearly, significantly by 40 to 50.

Remarks on this clonotype: Its antigen is as yet unknown.

For the second PCR, which ran for about 7 to 11 cycles, a sample-barcoded 5' primer and a J-beta primer mix were used. TCRdb re-derived calls from the 5' RACE reads in MiXCR, one entry per CDR3 protein. This repertoire shows 500,000 to 600,000 distinct CDR3 sequences, 27% found once; its top ten account for around a sixth. The ends lost 6 bases at V and 6 bases at J; junction bases unmatched: 9. This CDR3 comprises 15 residues. CDR1 is MNHEY and CDR2 is SVGEGT in the germline V gene. The chain recombines TRBV6-2 or TRBV6-3 with TRBJ1-5; 9 bases line up with TRBD1. The specimen was blood. This clonotype originated in a woman aged 65 to 85 in good health. The CDR3 bases are TGTGCCAGCAGAAACGACAGGGGGATCGGTCAGCCCCAGCATTTT. Encoded protein: CASRNDRGIGQPQHF.